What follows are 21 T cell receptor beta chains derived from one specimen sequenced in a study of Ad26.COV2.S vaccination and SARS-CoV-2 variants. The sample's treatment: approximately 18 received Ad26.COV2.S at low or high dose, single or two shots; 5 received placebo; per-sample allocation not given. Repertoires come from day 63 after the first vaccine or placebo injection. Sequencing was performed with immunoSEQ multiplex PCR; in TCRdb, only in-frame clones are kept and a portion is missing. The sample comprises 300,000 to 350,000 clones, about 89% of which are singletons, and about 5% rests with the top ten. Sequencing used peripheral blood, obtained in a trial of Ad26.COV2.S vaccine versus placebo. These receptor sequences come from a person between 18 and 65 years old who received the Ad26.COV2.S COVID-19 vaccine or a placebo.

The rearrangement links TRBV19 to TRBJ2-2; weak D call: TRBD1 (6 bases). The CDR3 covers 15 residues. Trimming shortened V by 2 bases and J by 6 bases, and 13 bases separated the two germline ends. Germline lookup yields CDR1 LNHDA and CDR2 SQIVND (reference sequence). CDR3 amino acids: CASSISYRAAGELFF. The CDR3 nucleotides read TGTGCCAGTAGTATATCGTACAGGGCTGCCGGGGAGCTGTTTTTT.

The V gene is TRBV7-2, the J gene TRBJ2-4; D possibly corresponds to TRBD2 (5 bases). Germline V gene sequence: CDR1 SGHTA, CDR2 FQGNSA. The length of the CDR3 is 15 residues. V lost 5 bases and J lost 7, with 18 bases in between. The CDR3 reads CASSPRGLVDNIQYF. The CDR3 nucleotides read TGTGCCAGCAGCCCCCGAGGGCTAGTCGATAACATTCAGTACTTC.

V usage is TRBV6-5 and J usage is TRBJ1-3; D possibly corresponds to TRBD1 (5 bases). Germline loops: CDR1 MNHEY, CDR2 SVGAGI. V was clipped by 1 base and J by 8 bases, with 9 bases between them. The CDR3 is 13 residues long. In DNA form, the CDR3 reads TGTGCCAGCAGTTACTTAGGGGCCGACACCATATATTTT. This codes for CASSYLGADTIYF.

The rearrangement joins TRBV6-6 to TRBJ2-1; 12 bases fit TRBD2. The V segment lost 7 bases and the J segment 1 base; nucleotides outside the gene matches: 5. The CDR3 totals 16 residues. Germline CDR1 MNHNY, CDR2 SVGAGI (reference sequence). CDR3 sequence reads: CASTRTSGASYNEQFF. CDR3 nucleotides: TGTGCCAGCACTAGGACTAGCGGGGCTTCCTACAATGAGCAGTTCTTC.

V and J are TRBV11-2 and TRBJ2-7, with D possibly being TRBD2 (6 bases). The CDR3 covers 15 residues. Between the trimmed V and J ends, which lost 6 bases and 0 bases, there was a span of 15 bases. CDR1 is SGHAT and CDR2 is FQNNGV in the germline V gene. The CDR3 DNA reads TGTGCCAGCAGATCGACCTCCGGGGGCTCCTACGAGCAGTACTTC. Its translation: CASRSTSGGSYEQYF.

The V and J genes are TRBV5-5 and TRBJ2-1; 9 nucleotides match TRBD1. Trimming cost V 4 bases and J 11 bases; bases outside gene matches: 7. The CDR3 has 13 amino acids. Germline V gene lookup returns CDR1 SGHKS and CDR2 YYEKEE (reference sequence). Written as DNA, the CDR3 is TGTGCCAGCAGCCACGGGACAGGGTGGCAGCAGTTCTTC. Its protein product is CASSHGTGWQQFF.

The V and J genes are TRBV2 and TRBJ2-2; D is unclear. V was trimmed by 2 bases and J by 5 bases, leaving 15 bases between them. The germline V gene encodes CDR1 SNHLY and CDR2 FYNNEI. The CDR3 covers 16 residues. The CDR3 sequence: CASSETYSTNTGELFF. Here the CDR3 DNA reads TGTGCCAGCAGTGAAACTTATAGCACAAATACCGGGGAGCTGTTTTTT.

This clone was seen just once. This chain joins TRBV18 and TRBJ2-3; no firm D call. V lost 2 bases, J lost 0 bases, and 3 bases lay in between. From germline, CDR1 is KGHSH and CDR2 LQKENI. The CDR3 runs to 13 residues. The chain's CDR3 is CASSPGSTDTQYF. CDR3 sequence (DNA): TGTGCCAGCTCACCAGGGAGCACAGATACGCAGTATTTT. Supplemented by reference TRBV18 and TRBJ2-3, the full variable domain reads NAGVMQNPRHLVRRRGQEARLRCSPMKGHSHVYWYRQLPEEGLKFMVYLQKENIIDESGMPKERFSAEFPKEGPSILRIQQVVRGDSAAYFCASSPGSTDTQYFGPGTRLTVL.

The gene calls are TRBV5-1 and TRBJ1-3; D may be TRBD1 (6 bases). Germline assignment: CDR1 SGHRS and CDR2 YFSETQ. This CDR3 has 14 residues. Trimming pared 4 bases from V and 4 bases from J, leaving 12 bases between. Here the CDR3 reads CASSPQGEGNTIYF. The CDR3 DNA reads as TGCGCCAGCAGCCCACAGGGTGAGGGAAACACCATATATTTT.

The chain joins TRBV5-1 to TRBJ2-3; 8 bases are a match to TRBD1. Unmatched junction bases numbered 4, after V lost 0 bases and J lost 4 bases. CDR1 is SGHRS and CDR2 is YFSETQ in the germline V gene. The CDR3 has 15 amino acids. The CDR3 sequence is CASSLVAGGPDTQYF. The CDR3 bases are TGCGCCAGCAGCTTGGTCGCAGGGGGCCCAGATACGCAGTATTTT.

CDR3 protein: CATFQWGNTEAFF. CDR3 sequence (DNA): TGTGCCACCTTCCAGTGGGGGAACACTGAAGCTTTCTTT. The chain recombines TRBV6-5 with TRBJ1-1; the D is unclear. In germline, CDR1 is MNHEY, CDR2 SVGAGI. The V and J ends lost 10 bases and 1 base respectively, with 13 bases between them. The CDR3 contains 13 residues.

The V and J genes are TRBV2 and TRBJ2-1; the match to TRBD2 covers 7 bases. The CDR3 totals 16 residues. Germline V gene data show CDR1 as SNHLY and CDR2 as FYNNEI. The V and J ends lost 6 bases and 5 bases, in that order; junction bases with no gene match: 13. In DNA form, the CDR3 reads TGTGCCAGCAGCGTCGCCGGGGGGATTAACAACAATGAGCAGTTCTTC. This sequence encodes CASSVAGGINNNEQFF.

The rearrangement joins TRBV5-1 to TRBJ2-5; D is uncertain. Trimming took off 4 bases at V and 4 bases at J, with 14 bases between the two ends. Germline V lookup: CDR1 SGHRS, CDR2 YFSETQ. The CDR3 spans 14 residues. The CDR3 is CASSVYSTGETQYF. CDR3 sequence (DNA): TGCGCCAGCAGCGTTTACTCAACCGGAGAGACCCAGTACTTC.

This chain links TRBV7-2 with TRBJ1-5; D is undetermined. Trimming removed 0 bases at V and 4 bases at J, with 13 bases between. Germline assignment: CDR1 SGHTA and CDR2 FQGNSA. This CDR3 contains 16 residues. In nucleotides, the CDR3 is TGTGCCAGCAGCTTAGCGCCGGGAGGAGGAAATCAGCCCCAGCATTTT. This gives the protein CASSLAPGGGNQPQHF.

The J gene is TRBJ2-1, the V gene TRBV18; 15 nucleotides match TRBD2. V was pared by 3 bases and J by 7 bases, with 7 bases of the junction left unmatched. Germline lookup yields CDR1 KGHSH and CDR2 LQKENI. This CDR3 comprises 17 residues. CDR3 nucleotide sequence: TGTGCCAGCTCACCCCGGACTAGCGGGGGGGCCGGTAATGAGCAGTTCTTC. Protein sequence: CASSPRTSGGAGNEQFF.

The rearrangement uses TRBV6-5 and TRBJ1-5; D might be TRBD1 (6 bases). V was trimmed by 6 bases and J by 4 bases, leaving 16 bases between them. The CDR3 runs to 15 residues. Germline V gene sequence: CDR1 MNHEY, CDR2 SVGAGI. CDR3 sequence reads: CASRRQAGWNQPQHF. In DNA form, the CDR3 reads TGTGCCAGCAGGAGACAGGCGGGCTGGAATCAGCCCCAGCATTTT.

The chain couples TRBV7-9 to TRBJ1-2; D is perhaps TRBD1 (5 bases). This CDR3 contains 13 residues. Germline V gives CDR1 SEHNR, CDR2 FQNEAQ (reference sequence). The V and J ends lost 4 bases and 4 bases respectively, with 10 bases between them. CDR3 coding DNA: TGTGCCAGCAGCTCCGGGGGATCCTATGGCTACACCTTC. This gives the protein CASSSGGSYGYTF.

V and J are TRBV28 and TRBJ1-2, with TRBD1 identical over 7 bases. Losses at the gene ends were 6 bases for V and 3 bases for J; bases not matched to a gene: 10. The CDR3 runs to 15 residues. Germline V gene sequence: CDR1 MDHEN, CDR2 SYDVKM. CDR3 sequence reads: CASSVTLQGDYGYTF. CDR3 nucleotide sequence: TGTGCCAGCAGCGTGACCCTCCAGGGGGACTATGGCTACACCTTC.

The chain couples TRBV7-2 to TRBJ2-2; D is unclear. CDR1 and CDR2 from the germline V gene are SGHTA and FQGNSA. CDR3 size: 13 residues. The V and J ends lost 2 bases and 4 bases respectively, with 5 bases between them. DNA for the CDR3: TGTGCCAGCAGCTTAAGGCGCACCGGGGAGCTGTTTTTT. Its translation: CASSLRRTGELFF.

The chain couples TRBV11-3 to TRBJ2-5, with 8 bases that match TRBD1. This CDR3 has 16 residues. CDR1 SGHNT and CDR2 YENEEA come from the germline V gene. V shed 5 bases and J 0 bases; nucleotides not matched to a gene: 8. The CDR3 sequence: CASSPGQGGYQETQYF. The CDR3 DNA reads TGTGCCAGCAGCCCTGGACAGGGTGGCTACCAAGAGACCCAGTACTTC.

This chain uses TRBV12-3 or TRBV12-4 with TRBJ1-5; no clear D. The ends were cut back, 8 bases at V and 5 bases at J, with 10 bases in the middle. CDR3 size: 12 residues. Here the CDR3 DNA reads TGTGCCAGCGCACTCGGTGATCAGCCCCAGCATTTT. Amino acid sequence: CASALGDQPQHF.